Described below is a single T cell receptor (beta chain) sequence and its context. The antigen remains undetermined. The CDR3 covers 17 residues. Trimming at V came to 8 bases and at J to 0 bases, leaving 10 bases not matched to a gene. Germline CDR1 is SNHLY and CDR2 is FYNNEI. This entry is derived from a study of cytomegalovirus exposure and HLA in healthy donors. Only in-frame clones appear in the TCRdb table, and some are missing; sequencing was by immunoSEQ multiplex PCR. This repertoire shows some 150,000 clones, around nine tenths found once; its top ten account for roughly 2.7%. Among the roughly 120 subjects of the validation cohort, separate from the approximately 700-subject first cohort, were the donors. Whole-study findings and limits: Associated with cytomegalovirus, according to the listing, were some 180 TCR beta chains. Specificity of a few CMV-associated chains for CMV antigens was verified in vitro. In a later analysis, first-cohort TCR clusters were found to tend to co-occur in the 130 or so validation repertoires.

This clonotype originated in a man between 18 and 29 years old in good health and CMV-seropositive. Sequencing used PBMCs. J is TRBJ2-2 and V is TRBV2; TRBD2 agrees at 9 bases. The CDR3 DNA reads as TGTGCCAGCGGTTACAAGCGGGGGGAGTCGAACACCGGGGAGCTGTTTTTT. Translating gives CASGYKRGESNTGELFF.